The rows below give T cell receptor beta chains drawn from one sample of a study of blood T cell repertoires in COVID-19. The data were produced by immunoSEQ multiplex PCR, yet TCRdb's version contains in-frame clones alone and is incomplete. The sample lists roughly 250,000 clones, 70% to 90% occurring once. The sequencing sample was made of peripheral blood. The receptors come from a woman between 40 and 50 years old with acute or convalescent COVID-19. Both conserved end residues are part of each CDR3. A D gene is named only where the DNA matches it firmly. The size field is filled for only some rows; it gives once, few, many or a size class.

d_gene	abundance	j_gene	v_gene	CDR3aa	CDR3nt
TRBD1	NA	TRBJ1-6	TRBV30	CAWRGSGGWNSPLHF	TGTGCCTGGAGGGGGTCAGGGGGCTGGAATTCACCCCTCCACTTT
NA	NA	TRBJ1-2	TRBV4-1	CASSQDPGADYGYTF	TGCGCCAGCAGCCAAGATCCAGGGGCAGACTATGGCTACACCTTC
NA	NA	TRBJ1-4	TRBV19	CASSPGVGGEKLFF	TGTGCCAGTAGTCCGGGAGTTGGTGGTGAAAAACTGTTTTTT
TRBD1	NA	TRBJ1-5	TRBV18	CASSRNPDRGRNQPQHF	TGTGCCAGCTCACGAAACCCCGACAGGGGTCGCAATCAGCCCCAGCATTTT
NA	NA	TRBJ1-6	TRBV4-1	CASTSEAPTYNSPLHF	TGCGCCAGCACCTCCGAAGCCCCGACCTATAATTCACCCCTCCACTTT
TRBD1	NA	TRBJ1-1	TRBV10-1	CASSESKDRGNTEAFF	TGCGCCAGCAGTGAGTCGAAGGACAGGGGGAACACTGAAGCTTTCTTT
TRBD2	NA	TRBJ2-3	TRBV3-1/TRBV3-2	CASSPSGGTTDTQYF	TGTGCCAGCAGCCCTAGCGGGGGGACAACAGATACGCAGTATTTT
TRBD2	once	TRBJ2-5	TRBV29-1	CSVWASGGETQYF	TGCAGCGTCTGGGCTAGCGGGGGTGAGACCCAGTACTTC
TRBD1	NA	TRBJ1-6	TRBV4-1	CASSQALQGDYNSPLHF	TGCGCCAGCAGCCAAGCTCTACAGGGGGATTATAATTCACCCCTCCACTTT
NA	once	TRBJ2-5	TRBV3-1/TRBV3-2	CASSQGRGTQYF	TGTGCCAGCAGCCAAGGGAGGGGGACCCAGTACTTC
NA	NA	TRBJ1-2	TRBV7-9	CASSLRGGEPYGYTF	TGTGCCAGCAGCTTAAGGGGAGGGGAACCCTATGGCTACACCTTC
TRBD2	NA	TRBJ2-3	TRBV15	CATTGGASDTQYF	TGTGCCACCACCGGGGGGGCGTCGGATACGCAGTATTTT
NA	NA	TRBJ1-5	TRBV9	CASSVAGQKNQPQHF	TGTGCCAGCAGCGTAGCAGGACAGAAAAATCAGCCCCAGCATTTT
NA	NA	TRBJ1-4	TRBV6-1	CASSERGKNEKLFF	TGTGCCAGCAGTGAAAGGGGGAAGAATGAAAAACTGTTTTTT
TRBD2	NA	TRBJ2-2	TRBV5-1	CASSPRLAGGGTGELFF	TGCGCCAGCAGCCCCCGACTAGCGGGGGGCGGGACCGGGGAGCTGTTTTTT
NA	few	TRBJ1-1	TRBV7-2	CASSSWGGTEAFF	TGTGCCAGCAGCTCTTGGGGAGGGACTGAAGCTTTCTTT
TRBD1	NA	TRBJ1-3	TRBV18	CASSLNRDRGGNTIYF	TGTGCCAGCTCACTCAACCGGGACAGGGGAGGAAACACCATATATTTT
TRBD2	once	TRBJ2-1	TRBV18	CASSPVLAGDNEQFF	TGTGCCAGCTCACCCGTACTAGCGGGGGACAATGAGCAGTTCTTC
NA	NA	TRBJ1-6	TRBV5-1	CASSLAEVTYNSPLHF	TGCGCCAGCAGCTTGGCCGAGGTGACCTATAATTCACCCCTCCACTTT
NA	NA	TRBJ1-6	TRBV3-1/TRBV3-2	CASSQVSGLRGSPLHF	TGTGCCAGCAGCCAAGTGTCAGGGCTAAGGGGATCACCCCTCCACTTT
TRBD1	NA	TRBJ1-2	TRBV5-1	CASSLAGTGDGYTF	TGCGCCAGCAGCTTGGCAGGGACAGGGGACGGCTACACCTTC
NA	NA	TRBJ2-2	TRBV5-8	CASSSYRGHTNTGELFF	TGTGCCAGCAGCTCTTACCGGGGACACACGAACACCGGGGAGCTGTTTTTT
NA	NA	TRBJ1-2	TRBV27	CASSLGQGLSGYTF	TGTGCCAGCAGTTTGGGTCAGGGCCTATCTGGCTACACCTTC
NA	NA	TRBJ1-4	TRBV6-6	CASELGGMSNEKLFF	TGTGCCAGTGAACTGGGGGGAATGTCTAATGAAAAACTGTTTTTT
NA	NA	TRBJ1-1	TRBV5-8	CASSLMAGGAQNTEAFF	TGTGCCAGCAGCTTGATGGCGGGGGGGGCGCAGAACACTGAAGCTTTCTTT
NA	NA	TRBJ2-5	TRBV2	CASSLGLARETQYF	TGTGCCAGCAGCCTGGGACTCGCGAGGGAGACCCAGTACTTC
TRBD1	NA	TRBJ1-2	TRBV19	CASRQGEVYGYTF	TGTGCCAGTCGACAGGGTGAGGTCTATGGCTACACCTTC
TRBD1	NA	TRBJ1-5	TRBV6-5	CASYRGIGQPQHF	TGTGCCAGCTACAGGGGGATAGGTCAGCCCCAGCATTTT
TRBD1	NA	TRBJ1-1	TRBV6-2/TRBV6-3	CASSLPGQAEAFF	TGTGCCAGCAGTCTCCCCGGACAGGCTGAAGCTTTCTTT
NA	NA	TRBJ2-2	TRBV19	CASKRGGELFF	TGTGCCAGTAAAAGGGGCGGGGAGCTGTTTTTT
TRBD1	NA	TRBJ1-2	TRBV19	CASSIGTGPQNYYGYTF	TGTGCCAGTAGTATCGGGACAGGACCCCAAAACTACTATGGCTACACCTTC
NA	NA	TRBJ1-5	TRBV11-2	CASSLDLGREPQHF	TGTGCCAGCAGCTTAGATCTCGGGAGGGAGCCCCAGCATTTT
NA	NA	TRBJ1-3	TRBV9	CASSPQQGDTIYF	TGTGCCAGCAGCCCACAACAGGGAGACACCATATATTTT
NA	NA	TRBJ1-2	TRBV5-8	CASKSLGYAEGRNYGYTF	TGTGCCAGCAAAAGCTTGGGTTATGCTGAGGGGAGGAACTATGGCTACACCTTC
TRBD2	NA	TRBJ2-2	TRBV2	CASSGVAGGPAGTGELFF	TGTGCCAGCAGTGGGGTAGCGGGGGGCCCCGCGGGCACCGGGGAGCTGTTTTTT